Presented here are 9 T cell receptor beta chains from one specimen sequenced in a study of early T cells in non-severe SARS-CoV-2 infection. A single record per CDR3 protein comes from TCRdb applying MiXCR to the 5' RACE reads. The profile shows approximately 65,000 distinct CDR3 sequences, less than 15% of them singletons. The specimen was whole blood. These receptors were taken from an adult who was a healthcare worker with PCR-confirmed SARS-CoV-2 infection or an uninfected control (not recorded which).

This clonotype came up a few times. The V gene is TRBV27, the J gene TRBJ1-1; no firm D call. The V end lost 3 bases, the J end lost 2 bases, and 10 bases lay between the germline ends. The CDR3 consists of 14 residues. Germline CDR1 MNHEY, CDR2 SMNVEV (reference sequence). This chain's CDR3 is CASSFRTVNTEAFF. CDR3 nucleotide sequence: TGTGCCAGCAGTTTCCGGACGGTTAACACTGAAGCTTTCTTT.

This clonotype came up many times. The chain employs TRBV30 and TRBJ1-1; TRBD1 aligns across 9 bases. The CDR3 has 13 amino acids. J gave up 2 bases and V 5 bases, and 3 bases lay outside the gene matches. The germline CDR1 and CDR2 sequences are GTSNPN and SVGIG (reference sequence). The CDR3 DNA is TGTGCCTGGCGGACAGGGGAAAACACTGAAGCTTTCTTT. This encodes CAWRTGENTEAFF.

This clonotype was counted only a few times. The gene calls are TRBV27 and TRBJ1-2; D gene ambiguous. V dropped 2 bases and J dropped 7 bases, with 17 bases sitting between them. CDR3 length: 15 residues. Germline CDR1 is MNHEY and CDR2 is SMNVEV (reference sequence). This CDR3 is CASSLMSARSAGYTF. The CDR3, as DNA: TGTGCCAGCAGTTTAATGTCGGCCAGGTCCGCTGGCTACACCTTC.

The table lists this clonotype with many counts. CDR3: CASILAGGRYNEQFF. The CDR3 region has the DNA TGTGCCAGCATCCTAGCGGGGGGGCGGTACAATGAGCAGTTCTTC. V usage is TRBV12-3 or TRBV12-4 and J usage is TRBJ2-1; 12 nucleotides line up with TRBD2. J lost 4 bases, V lost 7 bases, and 5 bases had no gene match. This CDR3 has 15 residues.

The CDR3 nucleotides read TGTGCCAGCAGCTTAGACAGGGACTCTGGCTACACCTTC. This sequence encodes CASSLDRDSGYTF. V is TRBV7-3 and J is TRBJ1-2, with 7 bases fitting TRBD1. CDR3 length equals 13 residues. V lost 2 bases and J lost 7; bases outside the gene matches: 4. Looked up from germline, CDR1 is SGHTA and CDR2 is FQGTGA. Variable domain in full (rest from reference TRBV7-3 and TRBJ1-2): GAGVSQTPSNKVTEKGKYVELRCDPISGHTALYWYRQSLGQGPEFLIYFQGTGAADDSGLPNDRFFAVRPEGSVSTLKIQRTERGDSAVYLCASSLDRDSGYTFGSGTRLTVV.

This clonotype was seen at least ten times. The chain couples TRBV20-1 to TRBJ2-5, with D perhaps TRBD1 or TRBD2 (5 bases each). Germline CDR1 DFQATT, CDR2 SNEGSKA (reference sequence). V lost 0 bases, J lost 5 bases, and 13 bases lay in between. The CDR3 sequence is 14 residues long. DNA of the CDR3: TGCAGTGCTAGAGATACGCAGGGACGCGAGACCCAGTACTTC. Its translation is CSARDTQGRETQYF.

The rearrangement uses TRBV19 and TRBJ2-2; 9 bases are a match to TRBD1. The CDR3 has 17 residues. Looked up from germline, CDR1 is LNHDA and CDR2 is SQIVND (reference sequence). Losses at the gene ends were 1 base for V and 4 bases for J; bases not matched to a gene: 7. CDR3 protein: CASSIVGQGVPTGELFF. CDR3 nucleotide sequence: TGTGCCAGTAGTATAGTGGGACAGGGAGTCCCCACCGGGGAGCTGTTTTTT. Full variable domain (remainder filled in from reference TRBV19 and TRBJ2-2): DGGITQSPKYLFRKEGQNVTLSCEQNLNHDAMYWYRQDPGQGLRLIYYSQIVNDFQKGDIAEGYSVSREKKESFPLTVTSAQKNPTAFYLCASSIVGQGVPTGELFFGEGSRLTVL.

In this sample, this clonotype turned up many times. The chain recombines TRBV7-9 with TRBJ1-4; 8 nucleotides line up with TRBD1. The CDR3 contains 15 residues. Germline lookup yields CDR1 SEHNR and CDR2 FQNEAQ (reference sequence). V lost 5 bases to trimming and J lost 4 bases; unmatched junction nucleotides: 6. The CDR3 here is CASSPRGRGNEKLFF. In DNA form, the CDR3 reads TGTGCCAGCAGCCCCAGGGGGCGCGGTAATGAAAAACTGTTTTTT.

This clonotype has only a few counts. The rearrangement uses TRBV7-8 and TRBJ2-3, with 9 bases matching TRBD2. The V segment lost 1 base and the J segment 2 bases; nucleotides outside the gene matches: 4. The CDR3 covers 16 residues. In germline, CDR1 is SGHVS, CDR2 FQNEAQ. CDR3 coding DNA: TGTGCCAGCAGCTTAGGTGCGGGGGGGACCACAGATACGCAGTATTTT. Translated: CASSLGAGGTTDTQYF.